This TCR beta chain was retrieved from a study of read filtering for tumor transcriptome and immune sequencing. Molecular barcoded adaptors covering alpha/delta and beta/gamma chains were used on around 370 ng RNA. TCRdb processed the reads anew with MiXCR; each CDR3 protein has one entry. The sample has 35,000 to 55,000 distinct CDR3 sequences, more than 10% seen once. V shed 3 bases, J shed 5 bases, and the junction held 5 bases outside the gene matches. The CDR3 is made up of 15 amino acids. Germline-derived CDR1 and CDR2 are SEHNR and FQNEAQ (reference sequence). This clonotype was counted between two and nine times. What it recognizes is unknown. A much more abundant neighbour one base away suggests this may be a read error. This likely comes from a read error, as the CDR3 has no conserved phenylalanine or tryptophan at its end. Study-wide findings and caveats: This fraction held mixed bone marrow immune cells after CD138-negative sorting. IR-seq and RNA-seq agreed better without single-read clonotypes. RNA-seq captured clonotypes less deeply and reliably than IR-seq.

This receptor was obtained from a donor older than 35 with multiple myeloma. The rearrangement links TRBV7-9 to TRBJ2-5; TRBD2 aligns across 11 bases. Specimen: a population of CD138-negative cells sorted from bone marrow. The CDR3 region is CASSFSGRAGETQYL. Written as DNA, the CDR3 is TGTGCCAGCAGCTTTAGCGGGAGGGCCGGTGAGACCCAGTACCTC.